This T cell receptor (beta chain) was retrieved from a study of cytomegalovirus exposure and HLA in healthy donors. The study, taken as a whole, reports: Analyses of presence/absence relied on an assumption of roughly uniform sequencing depth across donors.

A remark on this clone: Its cognate antigen is unknown.

The PCR made use of 60 Vbeta and 13 Jbeta primers. Method: immunoSEQ multiplex PCR; TCRdb's copy keeps in-frame clones and lacks some. The sample records 52,000 or so clones, around 73% being singletons. Germline values: CDR1 SEHNR, CDR2 FQNEAQ (reference sequence). V was shortened by 5 bases and J by 2 bases, with 9 bases between the two germline ends. This CDR3 comprises 13 residues. The material sequenced was PBMCs. The TCR comes from a woman aged 40 to 49 in good health and CMV-seropositive. The chain links TRBV7-9 to TRBJ1-2; D is undetermined. CDR3 nucleotide sequence: TGTGCCAGCAGCACAGAAAACAACTATGGCTACACCTTC. Protein product: CASSTENNYGYTF.